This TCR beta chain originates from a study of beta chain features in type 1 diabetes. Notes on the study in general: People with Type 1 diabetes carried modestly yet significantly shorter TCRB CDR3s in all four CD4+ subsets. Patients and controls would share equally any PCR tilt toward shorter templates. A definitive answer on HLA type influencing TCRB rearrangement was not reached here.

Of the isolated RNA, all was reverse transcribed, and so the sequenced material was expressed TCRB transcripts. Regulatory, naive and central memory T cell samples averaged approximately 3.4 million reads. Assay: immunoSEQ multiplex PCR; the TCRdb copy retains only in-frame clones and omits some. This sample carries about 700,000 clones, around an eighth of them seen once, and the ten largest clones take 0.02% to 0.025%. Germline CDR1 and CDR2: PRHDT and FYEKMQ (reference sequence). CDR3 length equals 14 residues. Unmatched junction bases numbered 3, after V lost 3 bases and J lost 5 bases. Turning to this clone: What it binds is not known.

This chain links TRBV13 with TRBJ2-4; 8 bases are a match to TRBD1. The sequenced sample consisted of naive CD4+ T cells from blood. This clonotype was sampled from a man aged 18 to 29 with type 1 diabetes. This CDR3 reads CASSFLDRENIQYF. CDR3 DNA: TGTGCCAGCAGCTTTCTGGACAGGGAAAACATTCAGTACTTC.